What follows is one TCR beta chain and its context. The antigen is undetermined. The entry originates in a study of shared clonotypes between healthy human individuals. Study-level points and caveats: Sharing across a handful of donors was seen in 4% to 6.5% of naive CD4 clonotypes.

Germline loops: CDR1 SGHVS, CDR2 FQNEAQ. This CDR3 comprises 16 residues. The ends lost 5 bases at V and 1 base at J; junction bases unmatched: 7. The table came from immunoSEQ multiplex PCR; TCRdb's copy has only in-frame clones and leaves some out. The sample records some 580,000 clones, more than 95% being singletons. This chain joins TRBV7-8 and TRBJ2-2, with TRBD2 identical over 7 bases. Sequences were obtained from naive CD4+ T cells sorted from blood. The sample's subset: CD45RA+ positively selected. This TCR was recovered from a woman aged 30 to 39 in good health. The CDR3 coding sequence is TGTGCCAGCAGCCTGCTGGCTAGCGGGAACACCGGGGAGCTGTTTTTT. It specifies CASSLLASGNTGELFF.